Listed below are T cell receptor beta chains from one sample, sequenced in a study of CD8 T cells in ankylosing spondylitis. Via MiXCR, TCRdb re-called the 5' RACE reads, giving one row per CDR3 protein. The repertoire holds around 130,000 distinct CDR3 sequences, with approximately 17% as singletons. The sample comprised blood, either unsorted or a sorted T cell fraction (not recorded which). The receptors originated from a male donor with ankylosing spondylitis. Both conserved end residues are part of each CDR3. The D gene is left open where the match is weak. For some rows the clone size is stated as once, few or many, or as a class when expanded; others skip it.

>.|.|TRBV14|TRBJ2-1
CASSQGSDDSYNEQFF
TGTGCCAGCAGCCAAGGATCAGATGACTCCTACAATGAGCAGTTCTTC
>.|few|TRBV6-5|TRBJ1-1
CASSYSAGTYTEAFF
TGTGCCAGCAGTTACTCGGCTGGGACATACACTGAAGCTTTCTTT
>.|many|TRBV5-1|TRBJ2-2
CASRSGGELFF
TGCGCCAGCAGGTCGGGCGGGGAGCTGTTTTTT
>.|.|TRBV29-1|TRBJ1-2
CSVEEDHRGYGYTF
TGCAGCGTTGAAGAAGATCACAGAGGGTATGGCTACACCTTC
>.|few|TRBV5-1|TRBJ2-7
CASRETDSGVHEQYF
TGCGCCAGCAGGGAGACGGACTCAGGAGTCCACGAGCAGTACTTC
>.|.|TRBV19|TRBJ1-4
CASRADWKLFF
TGTGCCAGTCGGGCCGATTGGAAACTGTTTTTT
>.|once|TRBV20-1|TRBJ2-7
CSARLGVREQYF
TGCAGTGCTAGACTAGGGGTCCGCGAGCAGTACTTC
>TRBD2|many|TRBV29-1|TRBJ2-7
CSVETSGISYEQYF
TGCAGCGTTGAAACTAGCGGTATCTCCTACGAGCAGTACTTC
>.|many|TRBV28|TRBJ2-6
CASRFSGANVLTF
TGTGCCAGCAGGTTCTCTGGGGCCAACGTCCTGACTTTC
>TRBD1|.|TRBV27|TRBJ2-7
CASSLGTGIYEQYF
TGTGCCAGCAGTTTGGGGACAGGGATCTACGAGCAGTACTTC
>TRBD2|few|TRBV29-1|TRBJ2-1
CSVYSGRGGNEQFF
TGCAGCGTTTATAGCGGGAGGGGGGGCAATGAGCAGTTCTTC
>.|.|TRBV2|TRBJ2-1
CASSEAPGDPEQFF
TGTGCCAGCAGTGAAGCGCCAGGGGACCCTGAGCAGTTCTTC
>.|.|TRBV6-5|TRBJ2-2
CASSSLAIATGELFF
TGTGCCAGCAGTTCACTAGCCATCGCCACCGGGGAGCTGTTTTTT
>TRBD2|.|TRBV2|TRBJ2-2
CASSSREGRAGELFF
TGTGCCAGCAGCTCGCGGGAGGGCCGGGCCGGGGAGCTGTTTTTT
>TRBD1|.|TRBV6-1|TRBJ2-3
CASTLEVQGTDTQYF
TGTGCCAGCACCCTTGAGGTACAGGGGACAGATACGCAGTATTTT
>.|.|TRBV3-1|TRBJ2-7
CASSQDSEEGVVDEQYF
TGTGCCAGCAGCCAAGATTCTGAAGAGGGAGTAGTTGACGAGCAGTACTTC
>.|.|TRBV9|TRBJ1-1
CASSVEGQPNEAFF
TGTGCCAGCAGCGTAGAGGGGCAGCCCAATGAAGCTTTCTTT
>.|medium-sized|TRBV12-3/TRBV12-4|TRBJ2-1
CASSFSNEQFF
TGTGCCAGCAGTTTTAGCAATGAGCAGTTCTTC
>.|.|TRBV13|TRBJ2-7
CVSSLGRVHEQYF
TGTGTCAGCAGCTTAGGTCGGGTCCACGAGCAGTACTTC
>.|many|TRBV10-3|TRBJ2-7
CAISEFGESLSYEQYF
TGTGCCATCAGTGAGTTTGGTGAGAGCCTCTCCTACGAGCAGTACTTC
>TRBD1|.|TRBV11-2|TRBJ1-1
CASSTWDRGGPEAFF
TGTGCCAGCAGCACATGGGACAGGGGGGGACCTGAAGCTTTCTTT
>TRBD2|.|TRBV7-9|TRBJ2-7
CASSLGVGLDPGEQYF
TGTGCCAGCAGCTTAGGAGTAGGACTAGACCCGGGGGAGCAGTACTTC
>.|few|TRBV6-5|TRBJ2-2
CASSWARQNTGELFF
TGTGCCAGCAGTTGGGCGAGACAAAACACCGGGGAGCTGTTTTTT
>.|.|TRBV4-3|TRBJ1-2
CASSQSTVGFDNYGYTF
TGCGCCAGCAGCCAATCGACAGTAGGCTTCGATAACTATGGCTACACCTTC
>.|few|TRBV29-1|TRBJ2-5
CSVGWAGRMGETQYF
TGCAGCGTTGGGTGGGCGGGACGGATGGGAGAGACCCAGTACTTC
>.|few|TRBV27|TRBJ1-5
CASSFGGRQPQHF
TGTGCCAGCAGTTTTGGGGGAAGGCAGCCCCAGCATTTT
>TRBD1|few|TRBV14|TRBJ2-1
CASSHLDRHYNEQFF
TGTGCCAGCAGCCACCTGGACAGGCACTACAATGAGCAGTTCTTC
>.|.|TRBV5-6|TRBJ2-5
CASRSAQGGTQYF
TGTGCCAGCAGGTCTGCTCAGGGAGGGACCCAGTACTTC
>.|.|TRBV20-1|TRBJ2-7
CSARESAGLYEQYF
TGCAGTGCTAGAGAGTCCGCAGGGCTCTACGAGCAGTACTTC
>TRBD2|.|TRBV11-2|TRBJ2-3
CASSLTGTSGRESDTQYF
TGTGCCAGCAGCTTAACCGGGACTAGCGGGAGAGAGTCAGATACGCAGTATTTT
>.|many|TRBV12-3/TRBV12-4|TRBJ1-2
CASSLTVWGGYTF
TGTGCCAGCAGCCTGACCGTATGGGGTGGCTACACCTTC
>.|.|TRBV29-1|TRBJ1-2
CSVWRRYGNGYTF
TGCAGCGTCTGGCGACGGTACGGCAATGGCTACACCTTC
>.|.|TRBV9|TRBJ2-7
CASSVAVYSYEQYF
TGTGCCAGCAGCGTAGCGGTCTACTCCTACGAGCAGTACTTC
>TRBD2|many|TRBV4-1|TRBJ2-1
CASSQKLAGYNEQFF
TGCGCCAGCAGCCAAAAACTAGCGGGTTACAATGAGCAGTTCTTC
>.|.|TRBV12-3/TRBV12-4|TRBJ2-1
CASSRPDSYNEQFF
TGTGCCAGCAGCCGACCAGACTCCTACAATGAGCAGTTCTTC
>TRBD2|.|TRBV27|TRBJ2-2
CASSEAGVWTGELFF
TGTGCCAGCAGTGAGGCGGGAGTATGGACCGGGGAGCTGTTTTTT
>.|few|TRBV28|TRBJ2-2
CASSTEYTGELFF
TGTGCCAGCAGCACTGAATACACCGGGGAGCTGTTTTTT
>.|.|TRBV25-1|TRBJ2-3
CASSEYYRFKRTDTQYF
TGTGCCAGCAGTGAATACTACAGGTTTAAGAGGACAGATACGCAGTATTTT
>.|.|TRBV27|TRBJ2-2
CASSLSGDAGELFF
TGTGCCAGCAGTTTATCGGGAGACGCCGGGGAGCTGTTTTTT
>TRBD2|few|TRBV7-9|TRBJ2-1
CASSVAGENYNEQFF
TGTGCCAGCAGCGTAGCGGGAGAGAACTACAATGAGCAGTTCTTC
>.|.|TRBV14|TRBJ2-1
CASSQGNRVLSYNEQFF
TGTGCCAGCAGCCAAGGGAACAGGGTACTCTCCTACAATGAGCAGTTCTTC
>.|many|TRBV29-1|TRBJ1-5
CSVVVGSGNQPQHF
TGCAGCGTTGTGGTGGGAAGTGGCAATCAGCCCCAGCATTTT
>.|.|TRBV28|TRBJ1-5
CASSFGPKAFQPQHF
TGTGCCAGCAGTTTTGGTCCCAAGGCATTCCAGCCCCAGCATTTT
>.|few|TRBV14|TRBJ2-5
CASRAGYQETQYF
TGTGCCAGCAGGGCAGGGTATCAAGAGACCCAGTACTTC
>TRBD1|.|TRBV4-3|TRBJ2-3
CASSQSTWTGPDTQYF
TGCGCCAGCAGCCAATCGACTTGGACAGGCCCAGATACGCAGTATTTT
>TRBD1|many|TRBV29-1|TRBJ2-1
CTTGQGAYNEQFF
TGCACCACGGGACAGGGGGCCTACAATGAGCAGTTCTTC
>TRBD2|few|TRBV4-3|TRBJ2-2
CASSPTQGLAGGLSGELFF
TGCGCCAGCAGCCCTACCCAGGGACTAGCGGGAGGTCTGTCCGGGGAGCTGTTTTTT
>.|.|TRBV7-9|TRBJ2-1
CALSWDEQFF
TGTGCCCTTTCGTGGGATGAGCAGTTCTTC
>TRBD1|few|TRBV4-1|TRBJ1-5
CASSPRTGSKQPQHF
TGCGCCAGCAGCCCACGGACAGGGTCGAAGCAGCCCCAGCATTTT
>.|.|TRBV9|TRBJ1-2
CASGTGGGTF
TGTGCCAGCGGGACGGGGGGCGGCACCTTC
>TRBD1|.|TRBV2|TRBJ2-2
CAIPRQGKAGELFF
TGTGCCATCCCGCGACAGGGGAAGGCCGGGGAGCTGTTTTTT
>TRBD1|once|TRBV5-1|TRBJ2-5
CASSGRDSNQETQYF
TGCGCCAGCAGCGGCCGGGACAGCAACCAAGAGACCCAGTACTTC
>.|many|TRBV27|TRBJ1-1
CASSLWGNTEAFF
TGTGCCAGCAGTTTATGGGGAAACACTGAAGCTTTCTTT
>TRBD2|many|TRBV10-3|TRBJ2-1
CAISVPSGSAGNEQFF
TGTGCCATCAGTGTCCCTAGCGGGAGTGCGGGGAATGAGCAGTTCTTC
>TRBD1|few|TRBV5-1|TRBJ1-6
CASSLAGTAMSPLHF
TGCGCCAGCAGCTTGGCCGGGACAGCCATGTCACCCCTCCACTTT
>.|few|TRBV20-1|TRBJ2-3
CSARDGADTQYF
TGCAGTGCTAGAGATGGCGCGGATACGCAGTATTTT
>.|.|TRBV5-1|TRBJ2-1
CASSLNGDWEQFF
TGCGCCAGCAGCTTAAACGGGGATTGGGAGCAGTTCTTC
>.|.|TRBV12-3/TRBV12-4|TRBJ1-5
CASSRFQGTNQPQHF
TGTGCCAGCAGCAGATTTCAGGGGACTAATCAGCCCCAGCATTTT